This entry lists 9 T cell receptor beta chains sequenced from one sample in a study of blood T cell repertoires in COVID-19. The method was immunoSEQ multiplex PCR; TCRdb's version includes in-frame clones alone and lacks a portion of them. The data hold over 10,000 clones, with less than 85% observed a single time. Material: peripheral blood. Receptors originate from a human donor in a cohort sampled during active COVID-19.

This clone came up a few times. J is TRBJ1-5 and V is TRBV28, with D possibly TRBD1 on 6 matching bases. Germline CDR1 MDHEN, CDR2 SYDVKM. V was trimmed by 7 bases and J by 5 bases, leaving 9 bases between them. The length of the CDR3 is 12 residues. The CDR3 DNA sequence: TGTGCCAGCACCTGGACAGATCAGCCCCAGCATTTT. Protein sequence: CASTWTDQPQHF.

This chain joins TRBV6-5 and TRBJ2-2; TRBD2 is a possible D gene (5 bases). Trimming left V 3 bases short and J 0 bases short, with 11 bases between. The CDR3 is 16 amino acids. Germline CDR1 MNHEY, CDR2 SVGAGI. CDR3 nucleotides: TGTGCCAGCAGTTATCGTGGACTCCCGAACACCGGGGAGCTGTTTTTT. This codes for CASSYRGLPNTGELFF.

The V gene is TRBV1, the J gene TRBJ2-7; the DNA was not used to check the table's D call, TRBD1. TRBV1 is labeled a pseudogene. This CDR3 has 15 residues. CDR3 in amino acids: CTSSRWGQSSYEQYF. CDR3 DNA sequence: TGCACCAGCAGCCGCTGGGGACAGAGCTCCTACGAGCAGTACTTC.

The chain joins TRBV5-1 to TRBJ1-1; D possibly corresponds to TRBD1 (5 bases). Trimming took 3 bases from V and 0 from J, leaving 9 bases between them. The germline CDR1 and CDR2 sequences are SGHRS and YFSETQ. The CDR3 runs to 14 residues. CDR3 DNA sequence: TGCGCCAGCAGCTCTCAGGGATTGAACACTGAAGCTTTCTTT. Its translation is CASSSQGLNTEAFF.

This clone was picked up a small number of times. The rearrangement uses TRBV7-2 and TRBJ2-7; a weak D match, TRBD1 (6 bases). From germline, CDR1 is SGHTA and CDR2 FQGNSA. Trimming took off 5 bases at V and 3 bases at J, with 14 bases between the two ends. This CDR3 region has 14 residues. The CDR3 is CASSPNLQGYEQYF. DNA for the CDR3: TGTGCCAGCAGCCCTAACCTACAGGGCTACGAGCAGTACTTC. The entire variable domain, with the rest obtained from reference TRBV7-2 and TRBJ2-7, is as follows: GAGVSQSPSNKVTEKGKDVELRCDPISGHTALYWYRQSLGQGLEFLIYFQGNSAPDKSGLPSDRFSAERTGGSVSTLTIQRTQQEDSAVYLCASSPNLQGYEQYFGPGTRLTVT.

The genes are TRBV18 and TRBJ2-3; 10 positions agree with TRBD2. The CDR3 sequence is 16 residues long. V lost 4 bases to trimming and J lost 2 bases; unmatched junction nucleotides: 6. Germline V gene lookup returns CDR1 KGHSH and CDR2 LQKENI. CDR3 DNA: TGTGCCAGCTCACTCCTAGCGGGGGCCACCACAGATACGCAGTATTTT. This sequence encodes CASSLLAGATTDTQYF.

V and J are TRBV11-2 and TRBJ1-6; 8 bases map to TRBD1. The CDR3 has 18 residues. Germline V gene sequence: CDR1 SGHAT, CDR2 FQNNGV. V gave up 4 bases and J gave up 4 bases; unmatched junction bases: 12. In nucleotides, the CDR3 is TGTGCCAGCAGCTACGCCCGGGACAGGCCAGGATATAATTCACCCCTCCACTTT. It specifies CASSYARDRPGYNSPLHF.

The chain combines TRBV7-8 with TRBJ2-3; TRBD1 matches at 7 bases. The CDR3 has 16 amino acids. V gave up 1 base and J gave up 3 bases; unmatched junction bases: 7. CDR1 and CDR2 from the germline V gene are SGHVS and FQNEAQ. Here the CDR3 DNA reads TGTGCCAGCAGCTTAGTAGACAGGGATCGGACAGATACGCAGTATTTT. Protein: CASSLVDRDRTDTQYF. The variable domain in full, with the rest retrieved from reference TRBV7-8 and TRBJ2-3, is GAGVSQSPRYKVAKRGQDVALRCDPISGHVSLFWYQQALGQGPEFLTYFQNEAQLDKSGLPSDRFFAERPEGSVSTLKIQRTQQEDSAVYLCASSLVDRDRTDTQYFGPGTRLTVL.

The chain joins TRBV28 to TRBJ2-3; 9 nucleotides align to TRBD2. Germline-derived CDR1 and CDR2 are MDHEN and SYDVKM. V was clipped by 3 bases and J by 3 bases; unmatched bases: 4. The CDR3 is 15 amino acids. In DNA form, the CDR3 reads TGTGCCAGCAGTTTTCCGGCGGGGGGGACAGATACGCAGTATTTT. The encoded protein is CASSFPAGGTDTQYF. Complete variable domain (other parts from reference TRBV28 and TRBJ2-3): DVKVTQSSRYLVKRTGEKVFLECVQDMDHENMFWYRQDPGLGLRLIYFSYDVKMKEKGDIPEGYSVSREKKERFSLILESASTNQTSMYLCASSFPAGGTDTQYFGPGTRLTVL.